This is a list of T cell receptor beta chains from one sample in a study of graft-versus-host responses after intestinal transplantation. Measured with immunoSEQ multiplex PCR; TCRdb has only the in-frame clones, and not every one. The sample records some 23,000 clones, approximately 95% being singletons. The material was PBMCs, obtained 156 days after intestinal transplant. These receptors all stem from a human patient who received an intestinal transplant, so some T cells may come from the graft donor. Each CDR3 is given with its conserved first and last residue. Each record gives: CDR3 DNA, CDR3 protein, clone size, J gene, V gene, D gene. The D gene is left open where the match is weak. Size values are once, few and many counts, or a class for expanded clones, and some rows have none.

TGCGCCAGCAGCTTGGAGAAGGGGAGGGTGAACACTGAAGCTTTCTTT | CASSLEKGRVNTEAFF | once | TRBJ1-1 | TRBV5-1 | -
TGTGCCAGCAGTGAAAGGCGAACAGGGAGCTCCTATAATTCACCCCTCCACTTT | CASSERRTGSSYNSPLHF | - | TRBJ1-6 | TRBV6-1 | -
TGTGCCAGCAGCTCATTCACTGAAGCTTTCTTT | CASSSFTEAFF | - | TRBJ1-1 | TRBV5-4 | -
TGTGCCAGCAGTTTATCATTCACCGACAGGGAAGCTTTCTTT | CASSLSFTDREAFF | once | TRBJ1-1 | TRBV27 | -
TGTGCCAGCAGCTACTCCCCCTTGAGTGGCAATGAGCAGTTCTTC | CASSYSPLSGNEQFF | - | TRBJ2-1 | TRBV5-6 | -
TGTGCCAGCAGTGAAGTTGGGGGGTCGGCAGATACGCAGTATTTT | CASSEVGGSADTQYF | - | TRBJ2-3 | TRBV6-1 | -
TGTGCCAGTTGGGTAGGACAGGTATCGACCCCCTACACCTTC | CASWVGQVSTPYTF | few | TRBJ1-2 | TRBV19 | TRBD1
TGTGCCAGCAGCTTAGGGGGTAACTATGGCTACACCTTC | CASSLGGNYGYTF | - | TRBJ1-2 | TRBV11-2 | -
TGTGCCAGCCTGGACAGGGGGCTTTATGGCTACACCTTC | CASLDRGLYGYTF | - | TRBJ1-2 | TRBV6-5 | TRBD1
TGTGCCAGCAGCACGATCATGAACACTGAAGCTTTCTTT | CASSTIMNTEAFF | once | TRBJ1-1 | TRBV6-1 | -
TGTGCCAGCGAGAAAGGACAGGATACCTACGAGCAGTACTTC | CASEKGQDTYEQYF | - | TRBJ2-7 | TRBV2 | TRBD1
TGTGCCAGTGATAGACGGGGTGATAATGAGCAGTTCTTC | CASDRRGDNEQFF | - | TRBJ2-1 | TRBV19 | -
TGTGCCAGTAGTATCCGGGACGAGCAGTACTTC | CASSIRDEQYF | - | TRBJ2-7 | TRBV19 | -
TGTGCCACTTATGACAACAACTTGAGCTCCTACGAGCAGTACTTC | CATYDNNLSSYEQYF | - | TRBJ2-7 | TRBV6-1 | -
TGTGCCAGCAGCTCTACGACAGGGTCCTATAATGAAAAACTGTTTTTT | CASSSTTGSYNEKLFF | - | TRBJ1-4 | TRBV7-9 | TRBD1
TGTGCCAGCAGCTTAGAGGGCGGCTACCAAGAGACCCAGTACTTC | CASSLEGGYQETQYF | once | TRBJ2-5 | TRBV7-3 | -
TGTGCCAGCAGTGAGGACAGCCACAATGAGCAGTTCTTC | CASSEDSHNEQFF | - | TRBJ2-1 | TRBV6-5 | -
TGTGCCAGTGTGACAGGTTCCTATGGCTACACCTTC | CASVTGSYGYTF | few | TRBJ1-2 | TRBV6-1 | -
TGTGCCAGTAGTAGTACGAAATGGGAGATTCAGCCCCAGCATTTT | CASSSTKWEIQPQHF | - | TRBJ1-5 | TRBV19 | -
TGTGCCAGTAGTATATTCGGGGGTAATGGCTACACCTTC | CASSIFGGNGYTF | - | TRBJ1-2 | TRBV19 | -
TGTGCCAGCAGCTTAGGAGGGGGCCATCAGCCCCAGCATTTT | CASSLGGGHQPQHF | - | TRBJ1-5 | TRBV7-9 | TRBD1
TGTGCCTGGGTGTGCGCTCTTAGCTCCTACGAGCAGTACTTC | CAWVCALSSYEQYF | - | TRBJ2-7 | TRBV30 | -
TGTGCCAGCAGCTTTTCTGTTGATCCGAGGGCTGACGAGACCCAGTACTTC | CASSFSVDPRADETQYF | - | TRBJ2-5 | TRBV7-8 | -
TGTGCCAGCAGCGGGACTAGCGGCTACGAGCAGTACTTC | CASSGTSGYEQYF | - | TRBJ2-7 | TRBV9 | TRBD2
TGTGCCAGCAGCCTACTAGCGCCGAGCTCCTACAATGAGCAGTTCTTC | CASSLLAPSSYNEQFF | - | TRBJ2-1 | TRBV28 | TRBD2
TGTGCCAGCAGCTCTCCCGTCACAGATACGCAGTATTTT | CASSSPVTDTQYF | - | TRBJ2-3 | TRBV7-9 | -
TGTGCCAGCAGCCTCCCCGAGGATACGCAGTATTTT | CASSLPEDTQYF | - | TRBJ2-3 | TRBV6-5 | -
TGTGCCAGCAGCTCCATCAGCGGACTAGCGGGGTCCTTCAATGAGCAGTTCTTC | CASSSISGLAGSFNEQFF | once | TRBJ2-1 | TRBV7-9 | TRBD2
TGTGCCAGCAGCGAGACACAGAGGACCTACAATGAGCAGTTCTTC | CASSETQRTYNEQFF | - | TRBJ2-1 | TRBV11-1 | -
TGTGCCAGCAGCACCGGGACTCAGGGGAATGAGCAGTTCTTC | CASSTGTQGNEQFF | - | TRBJ2-1 | TRBV6-4 | -
TGTGCCAGTAGTATAGGCCCCTACGAGCAGTACTTC | CASSIGPYEQYF | - | TRBJ2-7 | TRBV19 | -
TGTGCCAGCAGTGAAGTGACAGGAATCTACGAGCAGTACTTC | CASSEVTGIYEQYF | - | TRBJ2-7 | TRBV28 | -
TGTGCCAGCAGCTCGCGCCATACTATCGGGGGGGCGGGTAATGAGCAGTTCTTC | CASSSRHTIGGAGNEQFF | - | TRBJ2-1 | TRBV7-9 | TRBD2
TGTGCCAGCAGCGTGGGCGGTGGACTAGCGGGAGTGGGAAATACGCAGTATTTT | CASSVGGGLAGVGNTQYF | - | TRBJ2-3 | TRBV9 | TRBD2
TGTGCCTGGAGTCCAAAGAATACAGGGAAGGTGAGCCGATATAATTCACCCCTCCACTTT | CAWSPKNTGKVSRYNSPLHF | - | TRBJ1-6 | TRBV30 | -
TGTGCCAGCAGCGTAGGGACAGGGCCCCTCAATCAGCCCCAGCATTTT | CASSVGTGPLNQPQHF | - | TRBJ1-5 | TRBV9 | TRBD1
TGTGCCTGGGGGACAGGGTACAATGAGCAGTTCTTC | CAWGTGYNEQFF | - | TRBJ2-1 | TRBV30 | TRBD1
TGTGCCTGGAGTAGGGGTCTTAGCACAGATACGCAGTATTTT | CAWSRGLSTDTQYF | - | TRBJ2-3 | TRBV30 | -
TGTGCCAGCAGCCTTGGGGGTAGCGGGGCCCTTAGCACAGATACGCAGTATTTT | CASSLGGSGALSTDTQYF | - | TRBJ2-3 | TRBV11-2 | TRBD2
TGTGCCAGCAGCTCAACCCCGGGACAGGGATTTGGAAACACCATATATTTT | CASSSTPGQGFGNTIYF | - | TRBJ1-3 | TRBV11-2 | TRBD1
TGCGCCAGCAGCCAAGACAGGGACGGGAGCTATGGCTACACCTTC | CASSQDRDGSYGYTF | - | TRBJ1-2 | TRBV4-3 | -